The source of this T cell receptor beta chain is a study of cytomegalovirus exposure and HLA in healthy donors. Findings of the study overall: In presence/absence analyses, roughly uniform sequencing depth across donors was assumed. In a later analysis, V- and J-gene trimming of beta chains associated with a DCLRE1C missense variant, replicated independently.

Primers included in the PCR were 60 Vbeta and 13 Jbeta primers. Repertoires were generated with immunoSEQ multiplex PCR, while TCRdb's copy carries only in-frame clones and drops some. The repertoire consists of approximately 100,000 clones, with about three quarters occurring once and the leading ten covering over 12%. A few counts support this clone. No antigen is known for it. Material for sequencing was PBMCs. This clonotype originated in a male donor in good health and CMV-seropositive.

Here the CDR3 reads CASSLGGRRGYTF. The CDR3 DNA is TGTGCCAGCAGCTTGGGCGGGCGGCGTGGCTACACCTTC. The rearrangement joins TRBV5-6 to TRBJ1-2; D is uncertain. The germline gives CDR1 SGHDT, CDR2 YYEEEE. The CDR3 runs to 13 residues. Trimming took off 0 bases at V and 7 bases at J, with 10 bases between the two ends.